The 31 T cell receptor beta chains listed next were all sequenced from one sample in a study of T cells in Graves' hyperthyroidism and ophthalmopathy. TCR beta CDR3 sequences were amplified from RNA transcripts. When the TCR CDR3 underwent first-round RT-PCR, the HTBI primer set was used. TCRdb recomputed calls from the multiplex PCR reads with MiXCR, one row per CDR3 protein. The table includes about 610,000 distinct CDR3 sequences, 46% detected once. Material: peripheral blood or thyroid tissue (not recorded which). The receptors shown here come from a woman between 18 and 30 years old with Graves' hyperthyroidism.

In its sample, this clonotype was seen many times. CDR3: CASSATNRVSPYEQYF. CDR3 sequence (DNA): TGTGCCAGCAGCGCAACTAACAGGGTTTCTCCCTACGAGCAGTACTTC. V usage is TRBV7-9 and J usage is TRBJ2-7; possibly TRBD1 for D (6 bases). This CDR3 comprises 16 residues. Trimming pared 5 bases from V and 2 bases from J, leaving 19 bases between. The germline gives CDR1 SEHNR, CDR2 FQNEAQ (reference sequence). Together with reference TRBV7-9 and TRBJ2-7, the CDR3 gives the full variable domain: DTGVSQNPRHKITKRGQNVTFRCDPISEHNRLYWYRQTLGQGPEFLTYFQNEAQLEKSRLLSDRFSAERPKGSFSTLEIQRTEQGDSAMYLCASSATNRVSPYEQYFGPGTRLTVT.

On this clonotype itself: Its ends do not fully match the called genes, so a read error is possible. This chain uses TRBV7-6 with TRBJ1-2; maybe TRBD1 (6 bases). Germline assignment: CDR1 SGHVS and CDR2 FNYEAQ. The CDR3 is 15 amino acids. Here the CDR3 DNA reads TGTGCCAGCAGCTTAGCCCCAGGGGACAACTACGGCTACACCTTC. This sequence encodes CASSLAPGDNYGYTF. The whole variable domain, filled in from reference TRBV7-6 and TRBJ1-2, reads GAGVSQSPRYKVTKRGQDVALRCDPISGHVSLYWYRQALGQGPEFLTYFNYEAQQDKSGLPNDRFSAERPEGSISTLTIQRTEQRDSAMYRCASSLAPGDNYGYTFGSGTRLTVV.

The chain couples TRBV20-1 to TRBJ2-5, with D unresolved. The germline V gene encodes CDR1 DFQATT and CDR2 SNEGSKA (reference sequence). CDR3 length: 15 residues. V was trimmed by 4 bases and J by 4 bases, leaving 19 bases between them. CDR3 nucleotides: TGCAGTGCTATGCCCGGACGTAAACAAGGAGAGACCCAGTACTTC. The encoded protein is CSAMPGRKQGETQYF.

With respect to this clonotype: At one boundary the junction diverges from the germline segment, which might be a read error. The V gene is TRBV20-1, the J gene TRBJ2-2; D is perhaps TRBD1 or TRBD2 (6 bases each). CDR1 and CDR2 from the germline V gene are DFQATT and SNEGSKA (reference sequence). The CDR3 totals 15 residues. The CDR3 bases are TGCGGTGCTAGAGATATAAGGGGGGCAGGCGGGGAGCTGTTTTTT. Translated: CGARDIRGAGGELFF.

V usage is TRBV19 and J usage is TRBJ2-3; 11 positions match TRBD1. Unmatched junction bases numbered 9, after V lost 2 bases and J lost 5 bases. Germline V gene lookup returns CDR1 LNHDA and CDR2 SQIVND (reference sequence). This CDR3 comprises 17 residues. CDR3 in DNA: TGTGCCAGTAGTATAAGGGACAGGGGGTATTCTGGAGATACGCAGTATTTT. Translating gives CASSIRDRGYSGDTQYF.

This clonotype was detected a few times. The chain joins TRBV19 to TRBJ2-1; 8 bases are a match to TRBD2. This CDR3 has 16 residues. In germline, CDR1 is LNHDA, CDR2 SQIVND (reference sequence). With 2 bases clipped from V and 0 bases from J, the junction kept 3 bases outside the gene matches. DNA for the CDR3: TGTGCCAGTAGTATAACTAGCGGTTTCTCCTACAATGAGCAGTTCTTC. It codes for CASSITSGFSYNEQFF.

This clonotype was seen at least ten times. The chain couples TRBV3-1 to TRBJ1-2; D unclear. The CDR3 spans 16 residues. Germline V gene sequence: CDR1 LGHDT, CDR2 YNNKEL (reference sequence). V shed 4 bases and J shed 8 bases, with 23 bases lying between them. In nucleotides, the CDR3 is TGTGCCAGCAGCCCCTTACCCGGACGGATTTCTGCAGGCTACACCTTC. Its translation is CASSPLPGRISAGYTF.

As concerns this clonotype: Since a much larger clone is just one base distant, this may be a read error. The CDR3 DNA sequence: TGTACCAGCTCACCACCGATAGCTAGCGGGAGACAGACCCAGTACTTC. It encodes CTSSPPIASGRQTQYF. This chain links TRBV3-1 with TRBJ2-5; 10 nucleotides line up with TRBD2. The germline gives CDR1 LGHDT, CDR2 YNNKEL (reference sequence). This CDR3 contains 16 residues.

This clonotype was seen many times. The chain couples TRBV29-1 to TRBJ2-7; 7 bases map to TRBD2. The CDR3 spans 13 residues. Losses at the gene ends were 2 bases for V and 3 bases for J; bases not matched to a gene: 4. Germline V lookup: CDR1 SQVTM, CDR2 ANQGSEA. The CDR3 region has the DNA TGCAGCGTTGAACCCGGCGGGAGCTACGAGCAGTACTTC. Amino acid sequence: CSVEPGGSYEQYF.

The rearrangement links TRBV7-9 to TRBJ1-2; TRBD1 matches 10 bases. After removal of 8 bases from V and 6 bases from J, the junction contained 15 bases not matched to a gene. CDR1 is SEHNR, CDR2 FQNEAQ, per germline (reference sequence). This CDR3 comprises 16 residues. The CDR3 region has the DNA TGTGCCAGCCAAAATAGCGGGAGGGGACAGGGGAATGGCTACACCTTC. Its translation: CASQNSGRGQGNGYTF.

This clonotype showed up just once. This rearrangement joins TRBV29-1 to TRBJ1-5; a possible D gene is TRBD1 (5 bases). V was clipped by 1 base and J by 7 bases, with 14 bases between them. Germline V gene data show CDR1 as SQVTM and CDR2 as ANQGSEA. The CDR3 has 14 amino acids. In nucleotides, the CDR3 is TGCAGCGTTGAAGGGGTACGGGGCGGGCAGCCCCAGCATTTT. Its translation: CSVEGVRGGQPQHF.

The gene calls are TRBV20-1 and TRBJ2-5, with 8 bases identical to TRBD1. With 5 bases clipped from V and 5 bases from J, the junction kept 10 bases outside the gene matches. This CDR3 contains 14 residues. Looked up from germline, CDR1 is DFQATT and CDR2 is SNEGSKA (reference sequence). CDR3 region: CSARGQGRRETQYF. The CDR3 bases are TGCAGTGCTCGAGGACAGGGAAGGAGGGAGACCCAGTACTTC.

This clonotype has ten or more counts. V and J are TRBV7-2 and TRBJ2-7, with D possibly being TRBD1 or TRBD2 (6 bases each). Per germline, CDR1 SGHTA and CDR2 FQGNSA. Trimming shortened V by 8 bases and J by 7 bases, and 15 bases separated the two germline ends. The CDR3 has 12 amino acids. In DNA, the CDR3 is TGTGCCAGCTCCCCCATAGGGGGGGAGCAGTACTTC. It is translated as CASSPIGGEQYF.

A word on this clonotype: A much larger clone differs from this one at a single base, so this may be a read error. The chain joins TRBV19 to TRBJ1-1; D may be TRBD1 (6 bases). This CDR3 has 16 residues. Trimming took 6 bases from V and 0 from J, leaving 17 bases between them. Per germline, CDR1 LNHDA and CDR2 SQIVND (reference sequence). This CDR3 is CASSPNSGAMNTEAFF. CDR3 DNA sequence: TGTGCCAGTAGCCCTAACTCGGGGGCCATGAACACTGAAGCTTTCTTT.

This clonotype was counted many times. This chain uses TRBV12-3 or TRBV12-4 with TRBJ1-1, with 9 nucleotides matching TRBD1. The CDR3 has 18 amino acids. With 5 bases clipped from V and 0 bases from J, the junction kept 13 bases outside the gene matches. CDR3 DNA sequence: TGTGCCAGCAGTCCGCCGACAGGGGGATTTAGCATGAACACTGAAGCTTTCTTT. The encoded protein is CASSPPTGGFSMNTEAFF.

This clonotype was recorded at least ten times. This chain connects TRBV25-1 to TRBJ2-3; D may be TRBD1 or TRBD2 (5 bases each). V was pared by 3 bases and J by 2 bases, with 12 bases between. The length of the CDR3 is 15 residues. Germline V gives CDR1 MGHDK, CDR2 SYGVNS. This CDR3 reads CASSERGVNTDTQYF. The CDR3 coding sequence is TGTGCCAGCAGTGAGCGAGGGGTAAACACAGATACGCAGTATTTT.

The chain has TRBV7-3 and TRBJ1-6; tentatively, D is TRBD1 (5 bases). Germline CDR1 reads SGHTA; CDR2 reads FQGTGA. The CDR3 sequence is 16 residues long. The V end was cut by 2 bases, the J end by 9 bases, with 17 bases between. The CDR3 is CASSLGWQGPGSPLHF. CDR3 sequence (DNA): TGTGCCAGCAGCTTAGGTTGGCAGGGCCCTGGTTCACCCCTCCACTTT.

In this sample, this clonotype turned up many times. Here the CDR3 DNA reads TGCAGTGCTAAGATAGGAGAGCAGCCCCAGCATTTT. It yields the protein CSAKIGEQPQHF. This chain uses TRBV20-1 with TRBJ1-5; D remains ambiguous. The CDR3 totals 12 residues. CDR1 DFQATT and CDR2 SNEGSKA come from the germline V gene (reference sequence). V was trimmed by 4 bases and J by 7 bases, leaving 11 bases between them.

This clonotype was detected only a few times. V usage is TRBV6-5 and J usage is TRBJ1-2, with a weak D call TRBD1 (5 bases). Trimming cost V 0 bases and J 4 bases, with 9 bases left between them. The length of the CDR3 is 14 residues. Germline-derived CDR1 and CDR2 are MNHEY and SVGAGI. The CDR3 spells CASSYSGPSYGYTF. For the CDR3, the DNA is TGTGCCAGCAGTTACTCGGGACCTTCCTATGGCTACACCTTC.

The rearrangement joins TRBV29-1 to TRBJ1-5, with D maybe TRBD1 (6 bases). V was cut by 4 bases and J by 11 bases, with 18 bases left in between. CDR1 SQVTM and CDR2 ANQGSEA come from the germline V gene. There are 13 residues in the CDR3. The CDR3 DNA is TGCAGCGTTGGTACAGGGCCCCAAGAGACCCAGCATTTT. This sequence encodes CSVGTGPQETQHF.

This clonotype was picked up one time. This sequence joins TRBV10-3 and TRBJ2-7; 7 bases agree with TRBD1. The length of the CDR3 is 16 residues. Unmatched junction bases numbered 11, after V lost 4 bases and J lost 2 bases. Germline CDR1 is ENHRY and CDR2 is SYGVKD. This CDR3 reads CAISGSRQGRTYEQYF. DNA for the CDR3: TGTGCCATCAGTGGTTCCCGACAGGGTAGGACCTACGAGCAGTACTTC.

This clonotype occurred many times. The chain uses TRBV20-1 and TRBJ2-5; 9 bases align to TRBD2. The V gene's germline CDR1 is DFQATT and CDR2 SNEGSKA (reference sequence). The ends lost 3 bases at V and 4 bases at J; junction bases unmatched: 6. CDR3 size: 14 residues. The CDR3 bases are TGCAGTGCTAGGAGACTAGCGGCTGTAGAGACCCAGTACTTC. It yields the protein CSARRLAAVETQYF.

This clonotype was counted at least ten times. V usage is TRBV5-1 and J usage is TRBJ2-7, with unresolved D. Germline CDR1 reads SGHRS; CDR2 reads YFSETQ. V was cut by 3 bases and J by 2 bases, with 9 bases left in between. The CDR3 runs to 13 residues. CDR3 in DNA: TGCGCCAGCAGCTCCCCGACAACCTACGAGCAGTACTTC. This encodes CASSSPTTYEQYF.

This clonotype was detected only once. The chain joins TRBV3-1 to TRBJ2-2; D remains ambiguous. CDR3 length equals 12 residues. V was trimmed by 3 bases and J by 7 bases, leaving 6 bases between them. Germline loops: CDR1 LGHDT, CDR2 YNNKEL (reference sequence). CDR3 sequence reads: CASSHWRGELFF. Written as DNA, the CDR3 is TGTGCCAGCAGCCACTGGCGCGGGGAGCTGTTTTTT.

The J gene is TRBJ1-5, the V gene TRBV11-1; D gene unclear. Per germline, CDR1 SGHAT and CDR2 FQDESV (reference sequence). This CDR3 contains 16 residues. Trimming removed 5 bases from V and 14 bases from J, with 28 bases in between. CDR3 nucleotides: TGTGCCAGCAGCGGAGTTACGCCCCCGTGGGAAGCCTACGAGCATTTT. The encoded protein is CASSGVTPPWEAYEHF.

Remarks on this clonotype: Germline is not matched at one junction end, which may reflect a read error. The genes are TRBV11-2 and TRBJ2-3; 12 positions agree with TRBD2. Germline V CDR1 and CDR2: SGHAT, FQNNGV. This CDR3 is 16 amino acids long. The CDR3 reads CASSLDGLAGLGAQCF. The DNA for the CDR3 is TGTGCCAGCAGCTTAGACGGACTAGCGGGACTAGGGGCGCAGTGTTTT.

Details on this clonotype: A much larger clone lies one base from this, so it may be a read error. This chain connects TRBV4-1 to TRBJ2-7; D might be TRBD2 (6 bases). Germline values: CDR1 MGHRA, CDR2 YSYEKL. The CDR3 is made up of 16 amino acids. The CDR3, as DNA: TGCGCCAGCAACAGGAGGGTGCTCGGGAGTATCGACGAGCAGCACTTC. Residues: CASNRRVLGSIDEQHF.

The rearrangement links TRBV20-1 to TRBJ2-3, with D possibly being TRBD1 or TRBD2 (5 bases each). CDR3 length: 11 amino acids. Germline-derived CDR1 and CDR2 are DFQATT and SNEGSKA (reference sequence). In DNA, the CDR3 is TGCAGCGTTTGGGGGACAGATACGCAGTATTTT. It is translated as CSVWGTDTQYF.

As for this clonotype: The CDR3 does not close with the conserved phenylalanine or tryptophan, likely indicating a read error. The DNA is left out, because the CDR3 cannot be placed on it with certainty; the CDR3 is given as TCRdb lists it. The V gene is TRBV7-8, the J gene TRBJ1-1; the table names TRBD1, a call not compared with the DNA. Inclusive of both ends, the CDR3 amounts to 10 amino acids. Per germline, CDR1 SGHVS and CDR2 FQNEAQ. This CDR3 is CASSLVGGSY.

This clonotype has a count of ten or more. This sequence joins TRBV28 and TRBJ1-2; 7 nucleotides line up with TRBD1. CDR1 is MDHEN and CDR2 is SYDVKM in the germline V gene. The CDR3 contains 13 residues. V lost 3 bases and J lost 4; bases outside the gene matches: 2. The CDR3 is CASSLGQIYGYTF. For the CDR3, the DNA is TGTGCCAGCAGTTTGGGACAGATCTATGGCTACACCTTC.

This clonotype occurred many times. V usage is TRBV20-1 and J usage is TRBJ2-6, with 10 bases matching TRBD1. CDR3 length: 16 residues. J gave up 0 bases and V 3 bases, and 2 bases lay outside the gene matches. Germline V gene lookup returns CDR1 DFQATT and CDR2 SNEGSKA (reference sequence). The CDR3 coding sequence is TGCAGTGCTAGCGGGGACAGGGGCTCTGGGGCCAACGTCCTGACTTTC. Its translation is CSASGDRGSGANVLTF.